This T cell receptor beta chain emerged from a study of cytomegalovirus exposure and HLA in healthy donors. Whole-study findings and limits: Information on immune exposure was restricted to one variable (CMV serostatus). In a later analysis, CMV-associated beta chains were mostly HLA-associated, it appeared.

About this clone itself: Its antigen is not known.

Amplification used 60 Vbeta primers and 13 Jbeta primers. Sequencing used immunoSEQ multiplex PCR; TCRdb keeps in-frame clones, though not all of them. Among about 220,000 clones listed, less than 85% were seen once. The V and J ends lost 0 bases and 7 bases, in that order; junction bases with no gene match: 19. The CDR3 has 18 amino acids. Looked up from germline, CDR1 is SGDLS and CDR2 is YYNGEE. The chain carries TRBV9 and TRBJ2-7; 7 nucleotides align to TRBD2. The specimen was PBMCs. The sequence was obtained from a young man in good health and CMV-seronegative. The chain's CDR3 is CASSVGPLPGGSGWEQYF. DNA of the CDR3: TGTGCCAGCAGCGTAGGTCCGTTGCCCGGCGGGAGTGGTTGGGAGCAGTACTTC.